These 18 T cell receptor beta chains were all obtained from the same sample, sequenced in a study of human CD8 memory T cell subsets. By UMI-labeled 5' RACE, the TCR beta libraries were made. TCRdb reanalysed the 5' RACE reads using MiXCR and keeps one entry per CDR3 protein. Among over 7,000 distinct CDR3 sequences listed, 3% to 5% were seen once. Sample: CD8+ T cells from PBMCs. Source of these receptors: a human donor in good health.

By share, this clonotype ranks as medium-sized. The V gene is TRBV7-3, the J gene TRBJ2-3; 9 bases map to TRBD2. Germline V gene lookup returns CDR1 SGHTA and CDR2 FQGTGA. The length of the CDR3 is 16 residues. V shed 2 bases and J 4 bases; nucleotides not matched to a gene: 7. As DNA, the CDR3 is TGTGCCAGCAGCTTATTTAGCGGGAGTACCTCAGATACGCAGTATTTT. Translating gives CASSLFSGSTSDTQYF.

This clonotype is labeled as large. The V and J genes are TRBV7-8 and TRBJ2-2; D remains unclear. Germline loops: CDR1 SGHVS, CDR2 FQNEAQ. The CDR3 extends over 14 amino acids. Trimming took off 2 bases at V and 4 bases at J, with 8 bases between the two ends. CDR3 nucleotide sequence: TGTGCCAGCAGCTTAATCCCGGCCACCGGGGAGCTGTTTTTT. Amino acids: CASSLIPATGELFF.

This clonotype was counted many times. The chain employs TRBV7-9 and TRBJ2-1; D may correspond to TRBD1 or TRBD2 (5 bases each). In germline, CDR1 is SEHNR, CDR2 FQNEAQ (reference sequence). The CDR3 loop spans 13 amino acids. V lost 5 bases to trimming and J lost 12 bases, with 17 bases between them. CDR3 bases: TGTGCCAGCAGCCCTCGGGACGGCTATACGCAGTTCTTC. Protein product: CASSPRDGYTQFF.

Concerning this clonotype itself: This may be a read error: a much more frequent sequence differs by one nucleotide. V usage is TRBV21-1 and J usage is TRBJ1-1. TRBV21-1 is reported as a pseudogene. The CDR3 extends over 13 amino acids. CDR3 nucleotides: TGTGCCAGCAGCAAAGCAGAGAACATTGAAGCTTTCTTT. Its translation: CASSKAENIEAFF.

This clonotype was detected many times. Here the CDR3 DNA reads TGTGCCAGCAGTTCCGACCCAGGACAGTGGGATATCCTTTATGGCTACACCTTC. It codes for CASSSDPGQWDILYGYTF. The chain combines TRBV28 with TRBJ1-2, with D possibly TRBD1 on 6 matching bases. Germline V gene sequence: CDR1 MDHEN, CDR2 SYDVKM. CDR3 size: 18 residues. V was clipped by 4 bases and J by 5 bases, with 26 bases between them.

This clonotype has ten or more counts. The V call is TRBV28, the J call TRBJ2-2, with D perhaps matching TRBD1 (6 bases). V was shortened by 3 bases and J by 3 bases, with 17 bases between the two germline ends. The CDR3 runs 17 residues. CDR1 MDHEN and CDR2 SYDVKM come from the germline V gene. Here the CDR3 reads CASSFSGTGIDTGELFF. The CDR3 DNA reads as TGTGCCAGCAGTTTTTCGGGAACAGGGATAGACACCGGGGAGCTGTTTTTT.

This clonotype was picked up a small number of times. The chain recombines TRBV28 with TRBJ2-7; 12 bases align to TRBD2. CDR3 length equals 16 residues. V lost 6 bases to trimming and J lost 3 bases; unmatched junction nucleotides: 9. CDR1 and CDR2 (germline): MDHEN, SYDVKM. CDR3 DNA sequence: TGTGCCAGCAGCCCAATAGTGGGACTAGCGGGCTACGAGCAGTACTTC. Translation gives CASSPIVGLAGYEQYF.

This clonotype was detected many times. The chain couples TRBV7-3 to TRBJ2-2, with a tentative D call TRBD2 (6 bases). Looked up from germline, CDR1 is SGHTA and CDR2 is FQGTGA. Trimming stripped 3 bases from V and 4 bases from J, with 9 bases between. The length of the CDR3 is 14 residues. CDR3 in amino acids: CASSFDGSTGELFF. The DNA of the CDR3 is TGTGCCAGCAGCTTTGACGGGAGCACCGGGGAGCTGTTTTTT.

This clonotype ranks as medium-sized. This chain links TRBV29-1 with TRBJ2-1; possibly TRBD1 for D (5 bases). Germline assignment: CDR1 SQVTM and CDR2 ANQGSEA. The CDR3 spans 14 residues. The V and J ends lost 1 base and 5 bases respectively, with 12 bases between them. The CDR3 here is CSVEGWTSDNEQFF. CDR3 bases: TGCAGCGTTGAAGGGTGGACATCCGACAATGAGCAGTTCTTC.

This clonotype was found many times. V gene TRBV21-1 combines with J gene TRBJ2-2; TRBD1, the table's D call, was not compared with the DNA. TRBV21-1 is classified as a pseudogene. CDR3 length: 17 residues. The CDR3 reads CASTIMGTGGDTGELFF. The CDR3 nucleotides are TGTGCCAGCACCATTATGGGGACAGGAGGGGACACCGGGGAGCTGTTTTTT.

By share, this clonotype ranks as medium-sized (0.01 to 0.1%). This chain uses TRBV6-5 with TRBJ2-1, with 10 bases fitting TRBD1. CDR1 and CDR2 from the germline V gene are MNHEY and SVGAGI. Trimming took 0 bases from V and 7 from J; bases not matched to a gene: 9. The CDR3 loop spans 17 amino acids. The CDR3 DNA reads TGTGCCAGCAGTTACTCGCTCGCGGACAGGGGGAGGAATGAGCAGTTCTTC. Translation: CASSYSLADRGRNEQFF.

This clonotype was picked up many times. The chain uses TRBV29-1 and TRBJ2-7; D not certain. V dropped 5 bases and J dropped 5 bases, with 10 bases sitting between them. The CDR3 contains 11 residues. The germline CDR1 and CDR2 sequences are SQVTM and ANQGSEA. The CDR3 here is CSVPQSHEQYF. DNA for the CDR3: TGCAGCGTTCCCCAAAGCCACGAGCAGTACTTC.

This clonotype appeared many times. This chain uses TRBV18 with TRBJ1-1, with D possibly matching TRBD1 (5 bases). Germline loops: CDR1 KGHSH, CDR2 LQKENI. The CDR3 runs 17 residues. V dropped 6 bases and J dropped 1 base, with 21 bases sitting between them. CDR3 coding DNA: TGTGCCAGCTCGCTGGGGACCCCATCATCGGCGAACACTGAAGCTTTCTTT. Protein: CASSLGTPSSANTEAFF.

This clonotype was seen at least ten times. CDR3 loop: CASSVGQRNTEAFF. The CDR3, as DNA: TGCGCCAGCAGCGTGGGACAGAGGAACACTGAAGCTTTCTTT. V and J are TRBV4-1 and TRBJ1-1, with TRBD1 matching over 7 bases. Looked up from germline, CDR1 is MGHRA and CDR2 is YSYEKL. V shed 5 bases and J 1 base; nucleotides not matched to a gene: 4. The CDR3 totals 14 residues.

This clonotype has ten or more counts. This sequence joins TRBV5-5 and TRBJ2-7, with TRBD2 identical over 7 bases. The CDR3 runs 13 residues. Trimming at V came to 8 bases and at J to 0 bases, leaving 5 bases not matched to a gene. Germline V CDR1 and CDR2: SGHKS, YYEKEE (reference sequence). As DNA, the CDR3 is TGTGCCAGTGACCGGGAGGACTCCTACGAGCAGTACTTC. As protein: CASDREDSYEQYF. The entire variable domain, with the rest obtained from reference TRBV5-5 and TRBJ2-7, is as follows: DAGVTQSPTHLIKTRGQQVTLRCSPISGHKSVSWYQQVLGQGPQFIFQYYEKEERGRGNFPDRFSARQFPNYSSELNVNALLLGDSALYLCASDREDSYEQYFGPGTRLTVT.

This clonotype was seen at least ten times. The chain is built from TRBV11-2 and TRBJ1-3; tentative D call: TRBD1 (6 bases). Trimming removed 4 bases at V and 8 bases at J, with 18 bases between. The CDR3 runs 15 residues. Germline V gene data show CDR1 as SGHAT and CDR2 as FQNNGV. The CDR3 DNA is TGTGCCAGCAGCTCGGGGGGGCCCCCGCGTGACACCATATATTTT. Protein sequence: CASSSGGPPRDTIYF.

This clonotype appeared many times. The chain couples TRBV9 to TRBJ2-7, with D possibly being TRBD1 (6 bases). The germline V and J ends were trimmed by 0 bases and 2 bases, with 9 bases remaining between them. CDR1 and CDR2 from the germline V gene are SGDLS and YYNGEE. The length of the CDR3 is 14 residues. CDR3 region: CASSVDRDPYEQYF. CDR3 DNA sequence: TGTGCCAGCAGCGTAGACAGGGACCCCTACGAGCAGTACTTC.

This clonotype is medium-sized in the sample. The chain uses TRBV28 and TRBJ2-7; 11 bases map to TRBD2. The CDR3 runs 14 residues. Germline V gene lookup returns CDR1 MDHEN and CDR2 SYDVKM. V shed 6 bases and J 5 bases; nucleotides not matched to a gene: 6. The CDR3 coding sequence is TGTGCCAGCAGCTTAGCGGGAGGGCCCCACGAGCAGTACTTC. Protein: CASSLAGGPHEQYF.